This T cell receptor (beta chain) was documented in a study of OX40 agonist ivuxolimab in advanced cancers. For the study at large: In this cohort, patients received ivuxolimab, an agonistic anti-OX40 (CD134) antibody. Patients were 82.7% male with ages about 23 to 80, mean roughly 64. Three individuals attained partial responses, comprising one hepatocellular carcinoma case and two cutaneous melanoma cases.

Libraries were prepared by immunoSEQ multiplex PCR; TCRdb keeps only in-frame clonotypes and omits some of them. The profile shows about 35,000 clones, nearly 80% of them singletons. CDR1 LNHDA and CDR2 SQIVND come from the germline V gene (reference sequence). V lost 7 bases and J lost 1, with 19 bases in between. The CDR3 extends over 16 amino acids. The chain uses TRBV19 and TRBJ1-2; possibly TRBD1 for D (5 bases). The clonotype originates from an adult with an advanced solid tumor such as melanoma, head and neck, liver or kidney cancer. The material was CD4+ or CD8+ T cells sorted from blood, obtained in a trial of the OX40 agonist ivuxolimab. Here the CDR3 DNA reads TGTGCCAGTAATCCCGGGACGACCCTTGTTAACTATGGCTACACCTTC. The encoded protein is CASNPGTTLVNYGYTF.